This T cell receptor (beta chain) was retrieved from a study of blood T cell repertoires in COVID-19. The CDR3 totals 18 residues. The V gene's germline CDR1 is MNHEY and CDR2 SMNVEV (reference sequence). Trimming shortened V by 3 bases and J by 2 bases, and 22 bases separated the two germline ends. The table came from immunoSEQ multiplex PCR; TCRdb's copy has only in-frame clones and leaves some out. The sample holds 55,000 to 90,000 clones; more than 70% are singletons and the top ten take about 1.4%. This clonotype was sampled from a human donor in a cohort sampled during active COVID-19. The sequencing sample was made of peripheral blood. The genes are TRBV27 and TRBJ1-1; D ambiguous. CDR3 amino acids: CASSFLHQSLLRNTEAFF. Here the CDR3 DNA reads TGTGCCAGCAGTTTTCTTCATCAATCTCTTCTGAGAAACACTGAAGCTTTCTTT.